What follows are 32 T cell receptor beta chains derived from one specimen sequenced in a study of blood T cell repertoires in COVID-19. This table comes from immunoSEQ multiplex PCR, and its TCRdb copy is limited to in-frame clones, with some not included. The sample records roughly 200,000 clones, 88% being singletons. Sequenced: peripheral blood. The source is a woman in her forties who had recovered from COVID-19.

The chain combines TRBV24-1 with TRBJ2-1, with 9 bases matching TRBD2. Looked up from germline, CDR1 is KGHDR and CDR2 is SFDVKD. The V segment lost 1 base and the J segment 5 bases; nucleotides outside the gene matches: 17. The CDR3 sequence is 20 residues long. In nucleotides, the CDR3 is TGTGCCACCAGTGATTTCGGCGGGAGGGACCGTGCCCCCCATAACAATGAGCAGTTCTTC. It is translated as CATSDFGGRDRAPHNNEQFF.

The rearrangement links TRBV6-1 to TRBJ1-1; D might be TRBD1 (6 bases). This CDR3 region has 14 residues. Germline V gene lookup returns CDR1 MNHNS and CDR2 SASEGT. V gave up 0 bases and J gave up 4 bases, with 9 bases separating them. The CDR3 sequence: CASSEAGAVTEAFF. The DNA of the CDR3 is TGTGCCAGCAGTGAAGCGGGGGCGGTCACTGAAGCTTTCTTT.

About this clone: The sample carries other DNA sequences with the same CDR3. The chain is built from TRBV6-5 and TRBJ2-7; 8 nucleotides match TRBD1. Germline-derived CDR1 and CDR2 are MNHEY and SVGAGI. Germline trimming cut 6 bases from V and 2 bases from J; bases unmatched to any gene: 6. This CDR3 spans 14 amino acids. The CDR3 region is CASRTGAGAYEQYF. CDR3 sequence (DNA): TGTGCCAGCAGGACAGGGGCAGGGGCCTACGAGCAGTACTTC.

The CDR3 here is CASSSGQGNNEQFF. DNA for the CDR3: TGTGCCAGCAGTTCCGGACAGGGAAACAATGAGCAGTTCTTC. The chain combines TRBV28 with TRBJ2-1; TRBD1 aligns across 8 bases. The CDR3 extends over 14 amino acids. V shed 4 bases and J 5 bases; nucleotides not matched to a gene: 4. In germline, CDR1 is MDHEN, CDR2 SYDVKM. The full variable domain, in which reference TRBV28 and TRBJ2-1 provide the parts outside the CDR3, is DVKVTQSSRYLVKRTGEKVFLECVQDMDHENMFWYRQDPGLGLRLIYFSYDVKMKEKGDIPEGYSVSREKKERFSLILESASTNQTSMYLCASSSGQGNNEQFFGPGTRLTVL.

V usage is TRBV5-1 and J usage is TRBJ1-6; 9 bases match TRBD1. Trimming removed 4 bases from V and 6 bases from J; junction bases left unmatched: 11. The CDR3 contains 17 residues. Germline V CDR1 and CDR2: SGHRS, YFSETQ. The CDR3 loop is CASSLLTGGSSNSPLHF. As DNA, the CDR3 is TGCGCCAGCAGCCTCCTTACAGGGGGCTCTTCTAATTCACCCCTCCACTTT.

The V call is TRBV29-1, the J call TRBJ1-1; no clear D gene. Germline V gene data show CDR1 as SQVTM and CDR2 as ANQGSEA. This CDR3 comprises 13 residues. V lost 5 bases and J 4 bases, leaving 14 bases between the germline ends. The DNA for the CDR3 is TGCAGCGTTCACGTAGGAGCGGGCACTGAAGCTTTCTTT. Amino acid sequence: CSVHVGAGTEAFF.

The CDR3 DNA sequence: TGTGCCAGCAGTTTACGAGGGGGAAACATTCAGTACTTC. Protein sequence: CASSLRGGNIQYF. This chain connects TRBV28 to TRBJ2-4; a weak D match, TRBD1 (6 bases). The CDR3 runs 13 residues. The germline gives CDR1 MDHEN, CDR2 SYDVKM. The V end lost 2 bases, the J end lost 6 bases, and 8 bases lay between the germline ends.

The chain is built from TRBV11-3 and TRBJ2-3; a possible D gene is TRBD1 (6 bases). This CDR3 has 19 amino acids. Germline values: CDR1 SGHNT, CDR2 YENEEA. V shed 4 bases and J shed 1 base, with 24 bases lying between them. CDR3 DNA: TGTGCCAGCAGCTCGCCTACTCGAACAGGGAGTTACGGCACAGATACGCAGTATTTT. Translated: CASSSPTRTGSYGTDTQYF.

The V call is TRBV29-1, the J call TRBJ2-1; 8 bases are shared with TRBD2. J lost 7 bases, V lost 4 bases, and 9 bases had no gene match. Germline CDR1 reads SQVTM; CDR2 reads ANQGSEA. The CDR3 extends over 14 amino acids. The CDR3 nucleotides are TGCAGCGTTGTTTCGGGACTAGTAGGTAATGAGCAGTTCTTC. The encoded protein is CSVVSGLVGNEQFF.

The chain joins TRBV10-3 to TRBJ2-3, with 9 bases that match TRBD2. The CDR3 runs to 13 residues. CDR1 and CDR2 (germline): ENHRY, SYGVKD. V gave up 11 bases and J gave up 4 bases; unmatched junction bases: 7. In DNA form, the CDR3 reads TGTGCCGCCGGTAGCGGGAGATCAGATACGCAGTATTTT. Its translation is CAAGSGRSDTQYF.

The V and J genes are TRBV7-3 and TRBJ2-1, with D tentatively TRBD1 (5 bases). Germline V CDR1 and CDR2: SGHTA, FQGTGA. V was shortened by 3 bases and J by 0 bases, with 6 bases between the two germline ends. The CDR3 length is 14 residues. The CDR3 region has the DNA TGTGCCAGCAGCTTTGACAGCTCCTACAATGAGCAGTTCTTC. Its protein is CASSFDSSYNEQFF. The full variable domain, rest sourced from reference TRBV7-3 and TRBJ2-1, is GAGVSQTPSNKVTEKGKYVELRCDPISGHTALYWYRQSLGQGPEFLIYFQGTGAADDSGLPNDRFFAVRPEGSVSTLKIQRTERGDSAVYLCASSFDSSYNEQFFGPGTRLTVL.

The gene calls are TRBV10-3 and TRBJ1-3; D ambiguous. Germline V lookup: CDR1 ENHRY, CDR2 SYGVKD. Trimming shortened V by 2 bases and J by 7 bases, and 12 bases separated the two germline ends. The CDR3 totals 14 residues. The CDR3 DNA is TGTGCCATCAGTGAGGGCAGAGGAGGGAACACCATATATTTT. As protein: CAISEGRGGNTIYF.

The rearrangement uses TRBV6-2 or TRBV6-3 and TRBJ1-5; no firm D call. CDR1 and CDR2 from the germline V gene are MNHEY and SVGEGT. The CDR3 totals 16 residues. V gave up 2 bases and J gave up 0 bases, with 11 bases separating them. CDR3 in DNA: TGTGCCAGCAGTTACGGCCCTGGTTATAGCAATCAGCCCCAGCATTTT. Translation gives CASSYGPGYSNQPQHF.

The chain links TRBV6-5 to TRBJ1-6; 7 bases agree with TRBD1. From germline, CDR1 is MNHEY and CDR2 SVGAGI. The CDR3 sequence is 16 residues long. The V segment lost 2 bases and the J segment 7 bases; nucleotides outside the gene matches: 8. The CDR3 region has the DNA TGTGCCAGCAGTTACGCTTTGACAGGGAGAAATTCACCCCTCCACTTT. Translated, it gives CASSYALTGRNSPLHF.

The V call is TRBV5-1, the J call TRBJ1-6; a weak D match, TRBD1 (5 bases). The germline V gene has CDR1 SGHRS and CDR2 YFSETQ. This CDR3 comprises 17 residues. Trimming removed 0 bases from V and 0 bases from J, with 10 bases in between. This chain's CDR3 is CASSLGGDSSYNSPLHF. The CDR3 DNA reads as TGCGCCAGCAGCTTGGGAGGCGACAGCTCCTATAATTCACCCCTCCACTTT.

The V call is TRBV18, the J call TRBJ2-7; 7 nucleotides agree with TRBD1. Germline CDR1 reads KGHSH; CDR2 reads LQKENI. The ends lost 3 bases at V and 2 bases at J; junction bases unmatched: 7. The CDR3 is 15 amino acids. CDR3: CASSPGGQGAYEQYF. DNA for the CDR3: TGTGCCAGCTCACCTGGCGGTCAGGGGGCCTACGAGCAGTACTTC.

This rearrangement joins TRBV12-5 to TRBJ1-4, with 9 bases fitting TRBD1. V was clipped by 2 bases and J by 7 bases; unmatched bases: 11. Germline CDR1 and CDR2: LGHNT and FRNRAP. The CDR3 runs 17 residues. The CDR3 region has the DNA TGTGCTAGTGGTTTGCCTAAACTTACAGGGGGCGTTGAAAAACTGTTTTTT. Its translation is CASGLPKLTGGVEKLFF.

The chain links TRBV19 to TRBJ2-7; TRBD2 is a possible D gene (6 bases). This CDR3 region has 15 residues. Trimming took off 5 bases at V and 4 bases at J, with 18 bases between the two ends. Germline CDR1 and CDR2: LNHDA and SQIVND (reference sequence). As DNA, the CDR3 is TGTGCCAGTAGTCCGGCGGGACTTCGGGGGTACGAGCAGTACTTC. This translates into CASSPAGLRGYEQYF.

This rearrangement joins TRBV30 to TRBJ2-7; the match to TRBD1 covers 7 bases. This CDR3 spans 15 amino acids. Germline V lookup: CDR1 GTSNPN, CDR2 SVGIG (reference sequence). The V and J ends lost 4 bases and 2 bases, in that order; junction bases with no gene match: 11. The CDR3 region is CAWKGQEIRTYEQYF. CDR3 DNA sequence: TGTGCCTGGAAAGGACAGGAAATACGGACCTACGAGCAGTACTTC.

The chain carries TRBV7-9 and TRBJ2-3; D remains unclear. The germline V gene has CDR1 SEHNR and CDR2 FQNEAQ (reference sequence). V lost 3 bases, J lost 13 bases, and 8 bases lay in between. CDR3 length equals 10 residues. DNA of the CDR3: TGTGCCAGCAGCTTCGCGGAGAAGTATTTT. Amino acid sequence: CASSFAEKYF.

This clone occurred once. This chain uses TRBV27 with TRBJ1-6; TRBD1 matches 7 bases. Germline CDR1 is MNHEY and CDR2 is SMNVEV (reference sequence). The CDR3 contains 14 residues. With 6 bases clipped from V and 8 bases from J, the junction kept 7 bases outside the gene matches. The CDR3: CASRRGGSDSPLHF. The CDR3 DNA follows: TGTGCCAGCAGAAGAGGGGGCTCAGATTCACCCCTCCACTTT.

The J gene is TRBJ1-1, the V gene TRBV30; D gene uncertain. This CDR3 is 14 amino acids long. CDR1 is GTSNPN and CDR2 is SVGIG in the germline V gene (reference sequence). Trimming took 4 bases from V and 1 from J, leaving 13 bases between them. In DNA, the CDR3 is TGTGCCTGGACGGGAGGGTATAGGAACACTGAAGCTTTCTTT. The encoded protein is CAWTGGYRNTEAFF.

Points on this clone: The same CDR3 can be traced to other DNA sequences in this sample. The CDR3 region is CASSLRQGYNSPLHF. The CDR3 nucleotides read TGCGCCAGCAGCTTACGACAGGGATATAATTCACCCCTCCACTTT. This sequence joins TRBV5-1 and TRBJ1-6; 7 bases match TRBD1. This CDR3 contains 15 residues. V shed 2 bases, J shed 4 bases, and the junction held 3 bases outside the gene matches. Germline CDR1 is SGHRS and CDR2 is YFSETQ.

V gene TRBV6-5 combines with J gene TRBJ1-1; weak D call: TRBD1 (5 bases). In germline, CDR1 is MNHEY, CDR2 SVGAGI. This CDR3 is built from 13 residues. V dropped 8 bases and J dropped 3 bases, with 13 bases sitting between them. CDR3 DNA: TGTGCCAGCGGGCGACAGCTCCACACTGAAGCTTTCTTT. Translating it yields CASGRQLHTEAFF.

This rearrangement joins TRBV5-1 to TRBJ1-4; 7 bases line up with TRBD1. Germline loops: CDR1 SGHRS, CDR2 YFSETQ. The CDR3 has 15 amino acids. Trimming took 4 bases from V and 7 from J; bases not matched to a gene: 10. CDR3 in amino acids: CASSRTGVAGEKLFF. DNA for the CDR3: TGCGCCAGCAGCCGAACAGGGGTAGCTGGTGAAAAACTGTTTTTT.

This sequence joins TRBV3-1 (or the pseudogene TRBV3-2) and TRBJ2-7, with TRBD2 matching 9 bases. CDR1 is LGHDT, CDR2 YNNKEL, per germline (reference sequence). Trimming removed 4 bases from V and 7 bases from J; junction bases left unmatched: 8. The CDR3 totals 14 residues. The CDR3 coding sequence is TGTGCCAGCAGCCCGGCGGGCGGGAGGGGGGAGCAGTACTTC. Translating gives CASSPAGGRGEQYF.

The chain recombines TRBV2 with TRBJ2-5; tentatively, D is TRBD2 (7 bases). The length of the CDR3 is 14 residues. Germline CDR1 and CDR2: SNHLY and FYNNEI. V shed 6 bases and J shed 1 base, with 12 bases lying between them. CDR3 residues: CASSAAGAQETQYF. The CDR3, as DNA: TGTGCCAGCAGCGCTGCGGGGGCCCAAGAGACCCAGTACTTC.

The genes are TRBV18 and TRBJ2-1, with a weak D call TRBD1 (6 bases). The CDR3 is made up of 16 amino acids. Trimming stripped 1 base from V and 0 bases from J, with 10 bases between. Germline V gives CDR1 KGHSH, CDR2 LQKENI. CDR3 bases: TGTGCCAGCTCACCACTGGCGGACAGCTCCTACAATGAGCAGTTCTTC. It codes for CASSPLADSSYNEQFF.

The rearrangement joins TRBV4-3 to TRBJ2-7; 12 bases agree with TRBD2. The germline gives CDR1 LGHNA, CDR2 YSLEER. This CDR3 is built from 18 residues. With V trimmed by 0 bases and J by 3 bases, 9 bases remained unmatched. CDR3 in amino acids: CASSQERPSGRASYEQYF. Written as DNA, the CDR3 is TGCGCCAGCAGCCAAGAACGGCCTAGCGGGAGGGCCAGCTACGAGCAGTACTTC.

The chain is built from TRBV6-5 and TRBJ1-5, with D perhaps TRBD1 (5 bases). CDR1 is MNHEY and CDR2 is SVGAGI in the germline V gene. This CDR3 has 14 residues. The V end lost 5 bases, the J end lost 7 bases, and 15 bases lay between the germline ends. In DNA, the CDR3 is TGTGCCAGCAGTACCCTGGACATTGGGCAGCCCCAGCATTTT. Translating gives CASSTLDIGQPQHF.

This rearrangement joins TRBV7-8 to TRBJ1-1, with a weak D call TRBD1 (6 bases). The CDR3 covers 17 residues. The V gene lost 5 bases and the J gene lost 3 bases, with 22 bases spanning the gap. Germline V lookup: CDR1 SGHVS, CDR2 FQNEAQ. CDR3 DNA: TGTGCCAGCAGCCTATACCTTCAGGGACATGGGGACACTGAAGCTTTCTTT. Protein product: CASSLYLQGHGDTEAFF. The variable domain in full, completed from reference TRBV7-8 and TRBJ1-1, reads GAGVSQSPRYKVAKRGQDVALRCDPISGHVSLFWYQQALGQGPEFLTYFQNEAQLDKSGLPSDRFFAERPEGSVSTLKIQRTQQEDSAVYLCASSLYLQGHGDTEAFFGQGTRLTVV.

This sequence joins TRBV7-3 and TRBJ2-7; TRBD2 aligns across 9 bases. CDR3 length: 15 residues. Germline V lookup: CDR1 SGHTA, CDR2 FQGTGA. Trimming took 5 bases from V and 7 from J; bases not matched to a gene: 12. CDR3 sequence reads: CASSPFNSGRGEQYF. CDR3 in DNA: TGTGCCAGCAGCCCCTTTAATAGCGGGAGAGGGGAGCAGTACTTC.